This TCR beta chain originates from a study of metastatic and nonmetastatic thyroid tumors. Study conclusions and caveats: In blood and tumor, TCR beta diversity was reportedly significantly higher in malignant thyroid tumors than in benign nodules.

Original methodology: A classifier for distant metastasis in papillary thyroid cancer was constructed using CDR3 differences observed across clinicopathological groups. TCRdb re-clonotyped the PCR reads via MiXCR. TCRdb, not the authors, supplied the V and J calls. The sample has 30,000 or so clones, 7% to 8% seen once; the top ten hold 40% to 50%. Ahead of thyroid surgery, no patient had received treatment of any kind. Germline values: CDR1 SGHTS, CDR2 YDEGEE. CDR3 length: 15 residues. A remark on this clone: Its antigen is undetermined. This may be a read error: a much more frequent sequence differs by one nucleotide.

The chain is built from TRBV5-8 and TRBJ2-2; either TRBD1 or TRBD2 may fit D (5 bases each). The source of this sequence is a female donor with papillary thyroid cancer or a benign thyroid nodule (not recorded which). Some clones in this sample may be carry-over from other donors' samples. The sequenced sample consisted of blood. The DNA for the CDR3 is TGTGCCAGCAGCTTGGGGTCCTGGGGCGCCGGGGAGCTGGTTTTT. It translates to CASSLGSWGAGELVF.